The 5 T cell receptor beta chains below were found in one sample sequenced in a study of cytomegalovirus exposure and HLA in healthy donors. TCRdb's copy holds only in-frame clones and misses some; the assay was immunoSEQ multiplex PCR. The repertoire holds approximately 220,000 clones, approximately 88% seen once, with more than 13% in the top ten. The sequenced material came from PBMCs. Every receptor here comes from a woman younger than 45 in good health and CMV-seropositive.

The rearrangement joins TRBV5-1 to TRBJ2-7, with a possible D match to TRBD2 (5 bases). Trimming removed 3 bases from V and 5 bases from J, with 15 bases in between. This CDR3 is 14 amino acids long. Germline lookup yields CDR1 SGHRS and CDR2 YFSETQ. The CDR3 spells CASSSRPDGDEQYF. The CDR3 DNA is TGCGCCAGCAGCTCGAGACCGGACGGGGACGAGCAGTACTTC.

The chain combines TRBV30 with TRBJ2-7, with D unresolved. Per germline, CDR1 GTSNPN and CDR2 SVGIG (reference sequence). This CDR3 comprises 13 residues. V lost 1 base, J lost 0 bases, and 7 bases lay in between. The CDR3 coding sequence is TGTGCCTGGAGTGAGCTAGTCTCCTACGAGCAGTACTTC. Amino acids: CAWSELVSYEQYF.

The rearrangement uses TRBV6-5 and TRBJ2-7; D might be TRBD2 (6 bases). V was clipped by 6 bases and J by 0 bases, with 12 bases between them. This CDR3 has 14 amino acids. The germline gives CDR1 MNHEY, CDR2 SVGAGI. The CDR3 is CASRPLEGSYEQYF. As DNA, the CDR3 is TGTGCCAGCAGGCCTTTGGAGGGCTCCTACGAGCAGTACTTC.

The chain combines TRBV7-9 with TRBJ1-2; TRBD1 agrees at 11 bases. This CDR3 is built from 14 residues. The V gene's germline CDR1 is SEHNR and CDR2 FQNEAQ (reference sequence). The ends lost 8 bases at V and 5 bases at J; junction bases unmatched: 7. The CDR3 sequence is CASGMGDRGYGYTF. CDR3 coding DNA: TGTGCCAGCGGCATGGGGGACAGGGGGTATGGCTACACCTTC.

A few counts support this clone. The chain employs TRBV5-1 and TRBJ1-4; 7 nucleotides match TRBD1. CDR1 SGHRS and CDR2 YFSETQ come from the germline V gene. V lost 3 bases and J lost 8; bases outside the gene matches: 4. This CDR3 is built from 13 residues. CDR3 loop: CASSSGQDEKLFF. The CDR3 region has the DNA TGCGCCAGCAGCTCCGGACAGGACGAAAAACTGTTTTTT.